The rows below give T cell receptor beta chains drawn from one sample of a study of molecular identifiers for immune sequencing clone quantification. TCRdb reprocessed the PCR reads via MiXCR and lists one record per CDR3 protein. The sample gives 490,000 or so distinct CDR3 sequences, over 20% of which show up once; around 0.86% is in the top ten. Sequencing input: naive CD8+ T cells from blood, with Jurkat cell RNA spiked in. These receptors were obtained from a human donor in good health. Some libraries in this study had Jurkat cell RNA spiked in. Both conserved end residues are trimmed from each CDR3.

v_call	j_call	cdr3_aa
TRBV5-6	TRBJ1-2	ASSSNIGASNYGYT
TRBV7-9	TRBJ2-1	ASSLLLSSENNEQF
TRBV13	TRBJ1-2	ASSVRAGQKFNYGYT
TRBV20-1	TRBJ2-3	SARVASGGTVTQY
TRBV4-3	TRBJ1-4	ASSQDTAGGISEKLF
TRBV21-1	TRBJ2-7	ASARPQGSSYEQY
TRBV10-3	TRBJ2-7	AISGDSSYEQY
TRBV6-5	TRBJ2-7	AGSYSGSYEQY
TRBV19	TRBJ1-5	ATKYLGAGNQPQH
TRBV7-9	TRBJ2-7	ASDRGEDEQY
TRBV4-1	TRBJ2-2	ASSQSGGRNTGELF
TRBV15	TRBJ1-4	ATSSAISIREKLF
TRBV29-1	TRBJ2-2	SVETENTGELF
TRBV20-1	TRBJ1-2	SARDLGDYGYT
TRBV7-9	TRBJ1-2	ASSLGRGDGYT
TRBV28	TRBJ1-1	ASSLDMGLGTEAF
TRBV19	TRBJ2-1	ATSVGNYNEQF
TRBV11-2	TRBJ1-2	ASSFPGTGRGGYT
TRBV6-5	TRBJ2-3	ASSYTSRGGWDTQY
TRBV20-1	TRBJ1-1	SGEGSMNTEAF
TRBV6-1	TRBJ2-7	ASSELGQGYEQY
TRBV6-5	TRBJ2-2	ASSYSLPGGDPNTGELF
TRBV29-1	TRBJ2-2	SAPWNTGELF
TRBV3-2	TRBJ1-2	ASSQGNRGNGYT
TRBV5-1	TRBJ2-7	ASSLAGNPYEQY
TRBV7-9	TRBJ1-1	AGSLGGGGDTEAF
TRBV12-3/TRBV12-4	TRBJ1-1	ASTPGATTEAF
TRBV4-3	TRBJ1-1	ASSQELSGPPTEAF
TRBV9	TRBJ1-6	ASNQDEGDSPLH
TRBV6-2/TRBV6-3	TRBJ2-1	ASSLPSGGANEQF
TRBV20-1	TRBJ2-3	SASDRGGTEDTQY
TRBV20-1	TRBJ2-6	SARGGTARSGANVLT
TRBV4-1	TRBJ1-4	ASSLIHTTNEKLF
TRBV6-1	TRBJ2-7	ASRKYPLGQVESDEQY
TRBV30	TRBJ2-2	AWSVLRPANTGELF
TRBV7-6	TRBJ1-1	ASSHNQGRNTEAF